This record covers a single T cell receptor beta chain. The antigen remains unidentified. The entry originates in a study of cytomegalovirus exposure and HLA in healthy donors. Whole-study findings and limits: Altogether, 160 or so TCR beta chains were recorded as cytomegalovirus-associated. Earlier findings revealed that most TCR beta V segments proved productive either about 90% or about 30% of the time. Evidence from a later analysis indicated that most CMV-associated TCR beta chains looked HLA-restricted.

The CDR3 spans 18 residues. The V segment lost 3 bases and the J segment 4 bases; nucleotides outside the gene matches: 11. Germline lookup yields CDR1 SGHAT and CDR2 FQDESV (reference sequence). PCR amplification relied on 60 Vbeta primers (plus 13 Jbeta primers). Data came from immunoSEQ multiplex PCR; TCRdb stores just in-frame clones and leaves some out. The repertoire holds about 180,000 clones, with 70% to 80% as singletons. The chain joins TRBV11-1 to TRBJ2-2, with 10 bases matching TRBD2. This sequence originates from an older woman in good health and CMV-seropositive. Input material: PBMCs. The CDR3 bases are TGTGCCAGCAGCTTTAACCTAGCGGGGGCCCTTTTCACCGGGGAGCTGTTTTTT. Its translation is CASSFNLAGALFTGELFF.